This is a list of T cell receptor beta chains from one sample in a study of T cell responses to AZD1222 COVID-19 vaccine. Assay used: immunoSEQ multiplex PCR; TCRdb lists only in-frame clones, some missing. The table records 150,000 to 200,000 clones, roughly 92% of them present only once. The specimen comprised peripheral blood, sampled on day 0 of AZD1222 vaccination. These receptors were taken from an adult in good health. The CDR3 runs from the conserved cysteine through the conserved F or W. The order of the fields is J gene, D gene, V gene, clone size, CDR3 protein, CDR3 DNA. D genes are given only for firm matches. The size entry is marked missing in some rows and otherwise reads once, few, many or a size class.

TRBJ2-7	.	TRBV7-9	.	CASSLGAFDEQYF	TGTGCCAGCAGCTTAGGGGCCTTCGACGAGCAGTACTTC
TRBJ2-7	TRBD2	TRBV11-2	.	CASSHSGGISYEQYF	TGTGCCAGCAGCCACAGCGGGGGGATCTCCTACGAGCAGTACTTC
TRBJ1-1	.	TRBV30	.	CAWTPETTEAFF	TGTGCCTGGACCCCAGAAACCACTGAAGCTTTCTTT
TRBJ2-7	.	TRBV11-2	once	CASSRTTPAGEQYF	TGTGCCAGCAGCCGGACCACCCCGGCCGGCGAGCAGTACTTC
TRBJ2-7	TRBD1	TRBV2	.	CASSGQASFGEQYF	TGTGCCAGCAGCGGACAGGCGAGTTTCGGCGAGCAGTACTTC
TRBJ1-1	TRBD1	TRBV19	.	CASSIQGESEAFF	TGTGCCAGTAGTATACAGGGGGAATCTGAAGCTTTCTTT
TRBJ1-4	TRBD1	TRBV27	.	CASRRQGDGTNEKLFF	TGTGCCAGCAGACGACAGGGGGATGGTACTAATGAAAAACTGTTTTTT
TRBJ2-3	TRBD2	TRBV29-1	.	CSVEVAGRAKDTQYF	TGCAGCGTTGAGGTTGCAGGGAGGGCGAAAGATACGCAGTATTTT
TRBJ1-1	.	TRBV18	.	CASSQGLNTEAFF	TGTGCCAGCTCACAGGGGCTGAACACTGAAGCTTTCTTT
TRBJ1-5	.	TRBV30	.	CAWSVGHRQPQHF	TGTGCCTGGAGTGTGGGACACCGCCAGCCCCAGCATTTT
TRBJ2-7	.	TRBV11-1	.	CASSLTGDEQYF	TGTGCCAGCAGCTTAACAGGCGACGAGCAGTACTTC
TRBJ1-6	.	TRBV5-4	.	CASSSPYNSPLHF	TGTGCCAGCAGCTCGCCGTATAATTCACCCCTCCACTTT
TRBJ1-2	.	TRBV6-1	.	CASSEVGRADYTF	TGTGCCAGCAGTGAGGTAGGGCGGGCAGACTACACCTTC
TRBJ2-1	TRBD1	TRBV24-1	.	CATSGGTGSWNEQFF	TGTGCCACCAGTGGTGGGACAGGGTCGTGGAATGAGCAGTTCTTC
TRBJ1-5	.	TRBV4-1	.	CASSQDPGNQPQHF	TGCGCCAGCAGCCAAGATCCGGGAAATCAGCCCCAGCATTTT
TRBJ2-2	.	TRBV13	.	CASSQRGVNTGELFF	TGTGCCAGCTCTCAAAGGGGGGTGAACACCGGGGAGCTGTTTTTT